This TCR beta chain was documented in a study of T cell responses to AZD1222 COVID-19 vaccine. For the study at large: Pooled together were second doses at about 4 or about 12 weeks. Findings of the study overall: Recipients of AZD1222 seropositive at baseline numbered only 5 to 7. Following two doses of AZD1222, Spike-specific TCR breadth and depth rose. A mostly white British donor set with more females was recruited, and clonal diversity was possibly underestimated.

Data came from immunoSEQ multiplex PCR; TCRdb stores just in-frame clones and leaves some out. This table holds 67,000 or so clones, roughly 84% found once. Remarks on this clone: What it recognizes is unknown.

Specimen: peripheral blood, collected on day 0 of AZD1222 vaccination. This TCR came from an adult in good health.

The CDR3 coding sequence is TGTGCCAGCAGTTACTCGATGTCTTGGGGGGAGGGAGGCTACACCTTC. Its protein is CASSYSMSWGEGGYTF. The chain has TRBV6-6 and TRBJ1-2, with D perhaps TRBD1 (5 bases). Germline loops: CDR1 MNHNY, CDR2 SVGAGI (reference sequence). This CDR3 has 16 amino acids. V was pared by 0 bases and J by 8 bases, with 19 bases between.